This paragraph covers one T cell receptor (beta chain) sequence. The antigen remains unidentified. In the same sample, other DNA sequences code for this CDR3. The entry originates in a study of cytomegalovirus exposure and HLA in healthy donors. Study-level background: Sequencing of roughly 180 million T cells in an earlier analysis found around 120 million unique TCR beta sequences.

Among the donors, all were healthy bone marrow donors. Primers for the PCR totalled 60 Vbeta and 13 Jbeta. TCRdb's table, derived via immunoSEQ multiplex PCR, lists solely in-frame clones and lacks some. The table lists approximately 150,000 clones, approximately 80% of them singletons. Germline values: CDR1 SGHRS, CDR2 YFSETQ. V was clipped by 1 base and J by 2 bases; unmatched bases: 3. This CDR3 contains 14 residues. Study-level points and caveats: The HLA-A and HLA-B alleles of most subjects were reportedly predicted accurately from TCR beta sequences. Follow-up analysis later connected one missense variant in DCLRE1C with trimming of TCR beta V- and J-genes.

This clonotype originated in a man aged 30 to 39 in good health and CMV-seropositive. The chain joins TRBV5-1 to TRBJ2-7; 7 bases fit TRBD1. Sequencing was carried out using PBMCs. CDR3 amino acids: CASSLRQGPYEQYF. In DNA form, the CDR3 reads TGCGCCAGCAGCTTGAGACAGGGCCCCTACGAGCAGTACTTC.